Sequencing of this TCR beta chain was carried out in a study of blood T cell repertoires in COVID-19. Generated by immunoSEQ multiplex PCR, the TCRdb table keeps only in-frame clones and is missing some. The data contain 40,000 to 60,000 clones, roughly 84% of them singletons. The CDR3 spans 15 residues. Trimming removed 2 bases from V and 7 bases from J, with 15 bases in between. Germline CDR1 and CDR2: MNHEY and SMNVEV (reference sequence). This clonotype originated in a human donor in a cohort sampled during active COVID-19. Sequencing used peripheral blood. The rearrangement links TRBV27 to TRBJ1-5, with a tentative D call TRBD1 (5 bases). The CDR3 coding sequence is TGTGCCAGCAGTTTAATAGGGCAGGGTAAGCAGCCCCAGCATTTT. Encoded protein: CASSLIGQGKQPQHF.